This T cell receptor (beta chain) originates from a study of blood T cell repertoires in COVID-19. Study summary: Researchers got acute and convalescent COVID-19 samples from the United States, Italy and Spain.

The CDR3 extends over 15 amino acids. Germline trimming cut 4 bases from V and 8 bases from J; bases unmatched to any gene: 12. Per the germline V gene, CDR1 is LNHDA and CDR2 is SQIVND (reference sequence). Adults between about 18 and 95 years of age took part from under 25 US areas. TCRdb keeps only in-frame clones here, not all; method: immunoSEQ multiplex PCR. The sample yields 60,000 or so clones, roughly 70% seen once. The source of this sequence is a woman in her sixties who had been exposed to COVID-19. V gene TRBV19 combines with J gene TRBJ1-2, with TRBD1 identical over 8 bases. The material sequenced was PBMCs or T cells enriched from blood (not recorded which). CDR3 coding DNA: TGTGCCAGTAGTAATAATTGGGACAGGAAATCCGGCTACACCTTC. Protein: CASSNNWDRKSGYTF.